This TCR beta chain stems from a study of shared clonotypes between healthy human individuals. The germline V and J ends were trimmed by 4 bases and 0 bases, with 13 bases remaining between them. Germline V gene lookup returns CDR1 SGHDT and CDR2 YYEEEE. This CDR3 is 16 amino acids long. Study-wide findings and caveats: Only blood underwent sampling, and tissue repertoires likely differ. Larger richness was generally estimated for naive than memory subsets. In the sorted subsets, rarefaction showed sequencing was incomplete despite large depth.

Sequenced by immunoSEQ multiplex PCR; TCRdb stores in-frame clones only, minus some. The sample lists millions of clones, over 85% seen once, with 1.1% in the top ten. Naive CD8 cells lacked CD45RO, underwent positive selection for CCR7 and left out terminally differentiated effector memory CD45RA+ cells. Healthy and HIV-negative, the adult donors had no recent acute infections or vaccinations. Worth noting for this clone: What it binds is unknown.

V usage is TRBV5-6 and J usage is TRBJ1-4, with D tentatively TRBD1 (6 bases). The receptor was isolated from a man younger than 30 in good health. Sequenced input: naive CD8+ T cells sorted from blood. The CDR3 DNA reads as TGTGCCAGCAGCCTGAGGACAGACTCAACTAATGAAAAACTGTTTTTT. Protein: CASSLRTDSTNEKLFF.